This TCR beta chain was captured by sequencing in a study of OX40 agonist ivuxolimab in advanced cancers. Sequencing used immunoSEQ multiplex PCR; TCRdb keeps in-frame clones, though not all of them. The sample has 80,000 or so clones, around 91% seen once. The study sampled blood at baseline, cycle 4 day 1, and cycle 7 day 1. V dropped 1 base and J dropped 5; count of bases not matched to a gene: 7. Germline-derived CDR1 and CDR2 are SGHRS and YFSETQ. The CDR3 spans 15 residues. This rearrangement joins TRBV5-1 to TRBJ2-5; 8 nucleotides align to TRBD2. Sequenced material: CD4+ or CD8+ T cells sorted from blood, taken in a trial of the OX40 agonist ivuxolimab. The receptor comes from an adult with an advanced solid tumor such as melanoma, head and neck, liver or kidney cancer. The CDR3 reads CASSLIPGGAETQYF. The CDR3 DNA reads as TGCGCCAGCAGCTTGATCCCCGGGGGGGCGGAGACCCAGTACTTC.